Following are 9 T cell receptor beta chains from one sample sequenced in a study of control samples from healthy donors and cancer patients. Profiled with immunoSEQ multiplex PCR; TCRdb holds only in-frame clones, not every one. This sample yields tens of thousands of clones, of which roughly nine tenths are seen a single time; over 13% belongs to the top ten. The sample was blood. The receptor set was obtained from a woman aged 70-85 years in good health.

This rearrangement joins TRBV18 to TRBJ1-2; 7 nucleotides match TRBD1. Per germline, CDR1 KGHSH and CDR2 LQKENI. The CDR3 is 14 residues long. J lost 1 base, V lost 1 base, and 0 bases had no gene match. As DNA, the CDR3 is TGTGCCAGCTCACCACGACAGGGTAACTATGGCTACACCTTC. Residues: CASSPRQGNYGYTF.

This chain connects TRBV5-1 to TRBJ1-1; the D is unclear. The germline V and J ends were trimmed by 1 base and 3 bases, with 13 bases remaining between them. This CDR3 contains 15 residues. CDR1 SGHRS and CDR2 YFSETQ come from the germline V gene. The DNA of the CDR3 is TGCGCCAGCAGCTTGACGCCCTCTCGAGACACTGAAGCTTTCTTT. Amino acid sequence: CASSLTPSRDTEAFF.

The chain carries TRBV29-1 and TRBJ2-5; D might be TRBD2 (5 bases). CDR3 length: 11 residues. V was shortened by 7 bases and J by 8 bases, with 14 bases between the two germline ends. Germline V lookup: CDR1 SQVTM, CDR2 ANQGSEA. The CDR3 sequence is CSAGVTGTQYF. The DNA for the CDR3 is TGCAGCGCCGGCGTGACGGGAACCCAGTACTTC.

CDR3 coding DNA: TGCAGTGCTAGCTCTTTGAACGAGCAGTACTTC. This codes for CSASSLNEQYF. V usage is TRBV20-1 and J usage is TRBJ2-7; D not resolved. The germline V and J ends were trimmed by 3 bases and 5 bases, with 8 bases remaining between them. This CDR3 has 11 residues. Per the germline V gene, CDR1 is DFQATT and CDR2 is SNEGSKA (reference sequence).

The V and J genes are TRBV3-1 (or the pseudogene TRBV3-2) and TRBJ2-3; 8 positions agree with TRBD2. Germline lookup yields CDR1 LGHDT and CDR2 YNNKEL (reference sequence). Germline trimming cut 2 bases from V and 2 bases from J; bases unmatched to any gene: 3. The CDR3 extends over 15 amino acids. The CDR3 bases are TGTGCCAGCAGCCAAACGGGAGGGGCCACAGATACGCAGTATTTT. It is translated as CASSQTGGATDTQYF.

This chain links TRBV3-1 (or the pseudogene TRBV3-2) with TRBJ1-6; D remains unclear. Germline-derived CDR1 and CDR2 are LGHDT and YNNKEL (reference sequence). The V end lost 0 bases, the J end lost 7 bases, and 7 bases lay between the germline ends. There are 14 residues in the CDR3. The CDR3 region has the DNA TGTGCCAGCAGCCAAGAGGCAGTGAATTCACCCCTCCACTTT. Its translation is CASSQEAVNSPLHF.

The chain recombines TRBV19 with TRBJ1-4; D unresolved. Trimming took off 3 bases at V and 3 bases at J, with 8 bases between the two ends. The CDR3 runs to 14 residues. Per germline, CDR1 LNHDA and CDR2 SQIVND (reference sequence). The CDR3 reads CASSILGANEKLFF. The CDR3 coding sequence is TGTGCCAGTAGTATCTTGGGAGCTAATGAAAAACTGTTTTTT.

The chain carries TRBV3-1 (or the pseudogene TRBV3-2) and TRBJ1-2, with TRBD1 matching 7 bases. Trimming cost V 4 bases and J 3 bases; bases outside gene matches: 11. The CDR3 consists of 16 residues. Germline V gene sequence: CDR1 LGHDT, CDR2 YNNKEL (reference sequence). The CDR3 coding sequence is TGTGCCAGCAGCCCGAGAGACAGGGTAGGAGACTATGGCTACACCTTC. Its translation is CASSPRDRVGDYGYTF.

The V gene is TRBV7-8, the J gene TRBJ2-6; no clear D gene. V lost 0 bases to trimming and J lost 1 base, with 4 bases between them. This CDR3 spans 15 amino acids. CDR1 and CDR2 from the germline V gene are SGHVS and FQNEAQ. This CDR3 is CASSLAGSGANVLTF. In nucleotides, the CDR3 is TGTGCCAGCAGCTTAGCGGGGTCTGGGGCCAACGTCCTGACTTTC.